Presented here are 13 T cell receptor beta chains from one specimen sequenced in a study of metastatic and nonmetastatic thyroid tumors. Prior to thyroid surgery, none of the patients had received any treatment. With MiXCR, TCRdb reprocessed the PCR reads. The data show around 19,000 clones, with 34% seen just once and 9% to 10% held by the top ten. Specimen: tumor tissue. The receptor set was obtained from a male donor with papillary thyroid cancer or a benign thyroid nodule (not recorded which). Some clones in this sample may be carry-over from other donors' samples.

This clone ranks as medium-sized. The chain uses TRBV5-1 and TRBJ1-5; tentatively, D is TRBD1 (5 bases). The V end was cut by 4 bases, the J end by 4 bases, with 12 bases between. This CDR3 is 14 amino acids long. CDR1 SGHRS and CDR2 YFSETQ come from the germline V gene. The CDR3 sequence is CASSPGHGNQPQHF. The CDR3 DNA follows: TGCGCCAGCAGCCCAGGACACGGGAATCAGCCCCAGCATTTT. The variable domain in full, with the rest retrieved from reference TRBV5-1 and TRBJ1-5, is KAGVTQTPRYLIKTRGQQVTLSCSPISGHRSVSWYQQTPGQGLQFLFEYFSETQRNKGNFPGRFSGRQFSNSRSEMNVSTLELGDSALYLCASSPGHGNQPQHFGDGTRLSIL.

There are a few counts of this clone. V is TRBV3-1 and J is TRBJ2-7, with D tentatively TRBD1 or TRBD2 (5 bases each). Germline V gene data show CDR1 as LGHDT and CDR2 as YNNKEL (reference sequence). Trimming cost V 4 bases and J 3 bases, with 13 bases left between them. The CDR3 is made up of 14 amino acids. CDR3 bases: TGTGCCAGCAGCCTCGGGACGGAGATCTACGAGCAGTACTTC. This gives the protein CASSLGTEIYEQYF.

DNA for the CDR3: TGTGCCAGCAGCCTCGACAGGTCCACTGAAGCTTTCTTT. Translating gives CASSLDRSTEAFF. V usage is TRBV7-9 and J usage is TRBJ1-1, with a tentative D call TRBD1 (6 bases). Trimming took off 5 bases at V and 4 bases at J, with 11 bases between the two ends. CDR1 is SEHNR, CDR2 FQNEAQ, per germline (reference sequence). CDR3 length equals 13 residues.

On this clone: At one end, the junction sequence differs from germline, possibly due to a read error. The V and J genes are TRBV5-1 and TRBJ2-5; TRBD2 agrees at 10 bases. The CDR3 spans 16 residues. CDR1 SGHRS and CDR2 YFSETQ come from the germline V gene. CDR3 sequence reads: CACSMDVSGRSETQYF. For the CDR3, the DNA is TGCGCCTGCAGCATGGACGTTAGCGGGAGGTCCGAGACCCAGTACTTC.

A remark on this clone: The conserved closing phenylalanine or tryptophan is absent in this CDR3, likely reflecting a read error. The V call is TRBV25-1, the J call TRBJ2-3; D not certain. This CDR3 has 14 amino acids. Germline V gene lookup returns CDR1 MGHDK and CDR2 SYGVNS. CDR3 in DNA: TGTGCCAGCAGTGATGCAGGTAGCACAGAGACGCAGTATTTG. Its protein is CASSDAGSTETQYL.

About this clone itself: One junction end does not reproduce the germline sequence, and a read error may be involved. This chain links TRBV19 with TRBJ2-7; 10 bases fit TRBD2. The CDR3 contains 16 residues. CDR1 LNHDA and CDR2 SQIVND come from the germline V gene (reference sequence). CDR3 loop: CASSIGSSSGSVEQYF. CDR3 sequence (DNA): TGTGCCAGCAGTATAGGGAGCTCTAGCGGGAGTGTCGAGCAGTACTTC.

This clone was seen ten or more times. Since a much larger clone is just one base distant, this may be a read error. The rearrangement uses TRBV9 and TRBJ2-7, with D perhaps matching TRBD2 (5 bases). The V end lost 7 bases, the J end lost 6 bases, and 14 bases lay between the germline ends. CDR3 size: 12 residues. The germline gives CDR1 SGDLS, CDR2 YYNGEE. In DNA form, the CDR3 reads TGTGCCAGCGGCGGAGGCGGGCTCGAGCAGTACTTC. Protein: CASGGGGLEQYF.

The gene calls are TRBV7-2 and TRBJ2-7; D may be TRBD2 (5 bases). Germline CDR1 SGHTA, CDR2 FQGNSA. This CDR3 has 12 residues. Trimming stripped 6 bases from V and 1 base from J, with 7 bases between. Written as DNA, the CDR3 is TGTGCCAGCAGGGAGGAGTCCTACGAGCAGTACTTC. This codes for CASREESYEQYF.

This clone was counted at least ten times. The chain recombines TRBV29-1 with TRBJ2-3, with 14 bases matching TRBD2. The J segment lost 2 bases and the V segment lost 6 bases, leaving 4 bases of the junction unmatched. In germline, CDR1 is SQVTM, CDR2 ANQGSEA. The CDR3 is made up of 15 amino acids. CDR3 coding DNA: TGCAGCGTGGGGACTAGCGGGGGATTCACAGATACGCAGTATTTT. It codes for CSVGTSGGFTDTQYF.

A few counts support this clone. This chain joins TRBV12-3 or TRBV12-4 and TRBJ2-7; D is undetermined. The CDR3 totals 11 residues. Deletions cut 5 bases from V and 6 bases from J, with 8 bases between. In DNA form, the CDR3 reads TGTGCCAGCAGTCCCCCTGGCGAGCAGTACTTC. Amino acids: CASSPPGEQYF.

The chain joins TRBV18 to TRBJ1-5, with a weak D call TRBD1 (5 bases). V was shortened by 1 base and J by 8 bases, with 12 bases between the two germline ends. Germline CDR1 and CDR2: KGHSH and LQKENI. CDR3 size: 14 residues. The CDR3 protein is CASSPQTDTKPQHF. In DNA form, the CDR3 reads TGTGCCAGCTCACCACAGACAGACACAAAGCCCCAGCATTTT.

The J gene is TRBJ1-2, the V gene TRBV2; no clear D. CDR1 is SNHLY, CDR2 FYNNEI, per germline. This CDR3 has 14 residues. V gave up 3 bases and J gave up 7 bases, with 15 bases separating them. CDR3: CASSEVVVAFGYTF. DNA of the CDR3: TGTGCCAGCAGTGAGGTGGTCGTGGCCTTTGGCTACACCTTC. The full variable domain, in which reference TRBV2 and TRBJ1-2 provide the parts outside the CDR3, is EPEVTQTPSHQVTQMGQEVILRCVPISNHLYFYWYRQILGQKVEFLVSFYNNEISEKSEIFDDQFSVERPDGSNFTLKIRSTKLEDSAMYFCASSEVVVAFGYTFGSGTRLTVV.

The V gene is TRBV5-1, the J gene TRBJ2-7; 7 bases match TRBD1. V gave up 4 bases and J gave up 2 bases; unmatched junction bases: 6. Per the germline V gene, CDR1 is SGHRS and CDR2 is YFSETQ. CDR3 length: 14 amino acids. The CDR3 region has the DNA TGCGCCAGCAGCACTGCTCAGGGGGCCTACGAGCAGTACTTC. Encoded protein: CASSTAQGAYEQYF.